What follows describes a single T cell receptor beta chain. CDR3 length: 13 residues. Trimming took 3 bases from V and 1 from J, leaving 9 bases between them. Germline CDR1 SQVTM, CDR2 ANQGSEA. This sample is drawn from a study of CD8 T cells in Susac syndrome. An input of about 0.5 to 1 ug of RNA was subjected to reverse transcription using random hexamers. A single record per CDR3 protein comes from TCRdb applying MiXCR to the immunoSEQ multiplex PCR reads. The data hold tens of thousands of distinct CDR3 sequences, with 93% observed a single time. The chain combines TRBV29-1 with TRBJ1-1, with D possibly being TRBD1 (6 bases). The sample consisted of CD8+ T cells from PBMCs. The TCR comes from a human donor with Susac syndrome. The CDR3 spells CSVDKQGNTEAFF. The CDR3 DNA reads as TGCAGCGTTGATAAACAGGGGAACACTGAAGCTTTCTTT. Using reference TRBV29-1 and TRBJ1-1 for the parts outside the CDR3, the full variable domain is SAVISQKPSRDICQRGTSLTIQCQVDSQVTMMFWYRQQPGQSLTLIATANQGSEATYESGFVIDKFPISRPNLTFSTLTVSNMSPEDSSIYLCSVDKQGNTEAFFGQGTRLTVV.